This T cell receptor beta chain was captured by sequencing in a study of OX40 agonist ivuxolimab in advanced cancers. Study-wide background: Given to patients was ivuxolimab, an agonistic anti-OX40 (CD134) antibody. Patients were dosed intravenously with ivuxolimab at 0.01 to 10 mg/kg every 2 weeks. The study, taken as a whole, reports: Circulating CD4+ and CD8+ T cells showed clonal expansion by week 6 at 0.1 to 3.0 mg/kg.

As concerns this clone: Its antigen is undetermined.

Enrollment shut out patients with autoimmune disease history or systemic immunosuppression. CDR3 length: 18 amino acids. Profiling relied on immunoSEQ multiplex PCR, and the TCRdb table lists in-frame clones only, not all of them. The sample lists some 75,000 clones; around nine tenths were seen once. The V call is TRBV21-1, the J call TRBJ1-6; the table names TRBD1, a call not compared with the DNA. TRBV21-1 is deemed a pseudogene. The sample was CD4+ or CD8+ T cells sorted from blood, taken in a trial of the OX40 agonist ivuxolimab. The source is an adult with an advanced solid tumor such as melanoma, head and neck, liver or kidney cancer. CDR3 in DNA: TGTGCCAGCAGCACGAAGTACGGGACAGGGCATAGTAATTCACCCCTCCACTTT. Protein: CASSTKYGTGHSNSPLHF.